This record covers a single T cell receptor beta chain. Its target is not known. The entry originates in a study of vaccination effects on CD4 cells after COVID-19. Whole-study findings and limits: Clonal contraction was marked in infection- and vaccine-induced clones late after vaccination.

The table came from immunoSEQ multiplex PCR; TCRdb's copy has only in-frame clones and leaves some out. The data hold tens of thousands of clones, with roughly two thirds observed a single time. Prior to sequencing, the ViraFEST assay stimulated PBMC with viral peptide pools, which expanded the antigen-specific CD4+ T cells. A 10-day culture period preceded the isolation of CD4+ T cells. Vaccine recipients, nucleocapsid antibody negative, had no prior SARS-CoV-2 infection. The researchers cultured around 2 million PBMC per well with roughly 9.5 IU/ml IL-2 and around 9.5 ug/ml peptides. On days 3 and 7, fresh IL-2 medium replaced half the medium. The CDR3 runs 14 residues. Trimming removed 5 bases at V and 2 bases at J, with 11 bases between. Germline loops: CDR1 SGHDN, CDR2 FVKESK.

The rearrangement joins TRBV14 to TRBJ2-3, with D possibly being TRBD1 (5 bases). The sequence came from a human donor who received a COVID-19 vaccine. The specimen comprised CD4+ T cells from PBMCs cultured with SARS-CoV-2 spike peptides, sampled before COVID-19 vaccination. Here the CDR3 DNA reads TGTGCCAGCAGCATCCGACAGCCCACAGATACGCAGTATTTT. Amino acids: CASSIRQPTDTQYF. Filled out from reference TRBV14 and TRBJ2-3, the complete variable domain reads EAGVTQFPSHSVIEKGQTVTLRCDPISGHDNLYWYRRVMGKEIKFLLHFVKESKQDESGMPNNRFLAERTGGTYSTLKVQPAELEDSGVYFCASSIRQPTDTQYFGPGTRLTVL.